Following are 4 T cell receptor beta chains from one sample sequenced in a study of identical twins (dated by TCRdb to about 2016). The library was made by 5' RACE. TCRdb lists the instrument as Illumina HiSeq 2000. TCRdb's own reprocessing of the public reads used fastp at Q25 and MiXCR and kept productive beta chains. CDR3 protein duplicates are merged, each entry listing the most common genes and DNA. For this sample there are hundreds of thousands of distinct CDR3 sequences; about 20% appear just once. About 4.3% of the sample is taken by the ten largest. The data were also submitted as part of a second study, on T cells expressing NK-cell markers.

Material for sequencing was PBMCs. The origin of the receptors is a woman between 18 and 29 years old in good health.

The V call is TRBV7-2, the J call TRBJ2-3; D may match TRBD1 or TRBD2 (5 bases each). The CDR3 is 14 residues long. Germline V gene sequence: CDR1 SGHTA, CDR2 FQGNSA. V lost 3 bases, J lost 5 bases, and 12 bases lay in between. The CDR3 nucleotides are TGTGCCAGCAGCTTTTACGGGGCCCAAGATACGCAGTATTTT. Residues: CASSFYGAQDTQYF.

Here the CDR3 DNA reads TGCAGTGCTAGAGATAGGACTCCTCCTGGCTATGGCTACACCTTC. Protein: CSARDRTPPGYGYTF. This chain joins TRBV20-1 and TRBJ1-2; D ambiguous. Germline values: CDR1 DFQATT, CDR2 SNEGSKA (reference sequence). With 0 bases removed from V and 4 bases from J, the gap between germline ends came to 15 bases. The CDR3 totals 15 residues.

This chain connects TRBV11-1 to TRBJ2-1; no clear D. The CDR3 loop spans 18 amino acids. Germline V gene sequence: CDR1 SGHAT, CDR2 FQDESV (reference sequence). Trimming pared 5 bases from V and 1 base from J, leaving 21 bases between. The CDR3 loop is CASSDDRARTASYNEQFF. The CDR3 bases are TGTGCCAGCAGCGATGATCGTGCCCGTACGGCATCCTACAATGAGCAGTTCTTC.

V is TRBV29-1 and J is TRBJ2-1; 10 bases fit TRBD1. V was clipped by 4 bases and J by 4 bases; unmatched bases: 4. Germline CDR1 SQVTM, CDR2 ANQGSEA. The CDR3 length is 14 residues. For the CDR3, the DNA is TGCAGCGTTGTGGACAGGGGGAGGTACAATGAGCAGTTCTTC. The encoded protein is CSVVDRGRYNEQFF.